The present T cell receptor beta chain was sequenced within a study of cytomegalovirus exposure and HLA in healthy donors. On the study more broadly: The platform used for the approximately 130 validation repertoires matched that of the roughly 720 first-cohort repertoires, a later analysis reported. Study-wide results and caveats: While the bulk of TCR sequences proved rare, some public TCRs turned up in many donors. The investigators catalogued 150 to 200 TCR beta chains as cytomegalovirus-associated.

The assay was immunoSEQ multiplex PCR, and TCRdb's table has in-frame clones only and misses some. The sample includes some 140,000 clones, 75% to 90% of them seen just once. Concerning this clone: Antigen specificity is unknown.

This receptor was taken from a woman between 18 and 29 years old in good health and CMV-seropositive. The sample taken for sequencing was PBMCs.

Here the CDR3 reads CASSHTYLDRLNTEAFF. Here the CDR3 DNA reads TGTGCCAGCAGCCATACCTACTTGGACAGGCTGAACACTGAAGCTTTCTTT. V usage is TRBV2 and J usage is TRBJ1-1, with 7 bases aligning to TRBD1. CDR3 length: 17 amino acids. Trimming took 6 bases from V and 0 from J; bases not matched to a gene: 13. Germline assignment: CDR1 SNHLY and CDR2 FYNNEI.